The T cell receptor (beta chain) described here comes from a study of cytomegalovirus exposure and HLA in healthy donors. As regards this clone: Its specificity is unknown.

The CDR3 loop spans 14 amino acids. Germline values: CDR1 SEHNR, CDR2 FQNEAQ (reference sequence). V lost 6 bases to trimming and J lost 1 base, with 12 bases between them. The data were produced by immunoSEQ multiplex PCR, yet TCRdb's version contains in-frame clones alone and is incomplete. This sample has approximately 160,000 clones, with under 95% found just once. Whole-study results and caveats: In vitro checks showed that a few CMV-associated chains really do target CMV antigens. Among TCR sequences, most were rare, though some public TCRs appeared in many donors. Altogether, 150 or so TCR beta chains were recorded as cytomegalovirus-associated.

The chain combines TRBV7-9 with TRBJ1-1; the D gene is possibly TRBD1 (6 bases). This receptor was obtained from a woman aged 18-29 years in good health and CMV-seropositive. The material sequenced was PBMCs. The CDR3 DNA follows: TGTGCCAGCAGATCAGGGGCCCGGAACACTGAAGCTTTCTTT. It translates to CASRSGARNTEAFF.